This record looks at one T cell receptor beta chain sequence and its context. A split of CD4+ cells into CD45RA+ naive and CD45RA-negative memory subsets was performed. CDR1 and CDR2 (germline): KGHSH, LQKENI. V shed 5 bases, J shed 2 bases, and the junction held 6 bases outside the gene matches. CDR3 length: 17 amino acids. This entry comes from a study of shared clonotypes between healthy human individuals. Here immunoSEQ multiplex PCR was the method, and the copy in TCRdb shows in-frame clones only, minus some. Here the sample spans hundreds of thousands of clones, about 78% being singletons. Specimen: memory CD4+ T cells sorted from blood. Subset meaning: CD45RA-negative fraction. The receptor was derived from a woman under 40 in good health. The chain employs TRBV18 and TRBJ2-6; 10 positions match TRBD1. This CDR3 reads CASSVTGGRTGANVLTF. CDR3 nucleotide sequence: TGTGCCAGCTCAGTGACAGGGGGCAGGACTGGGGCCAACGTCCTGACTTTC.